This TCR beta chain was recovered during a study of T cells expressing NK-cell markers. Study results and limitations: One observes that, in several donors, these clonotypes were also the leading ones within the CD3+CD56-NKG2C+ fraction.

Notes on this clonotype: Its antigen remains unknown.

The CDR3 has 13 amino acids. The germline CDR1 and CDR2 sequences are LNHDA and SQIVND (reference sequence). TCRdb reprocessed the 5' RACE reads and stores each CDR3 protein as one record, lacking DNA. The sample totals 550,000 to 600,000 distinct CDR3 sequences. The sample consisted of blood T cells: a sorted CD56 or NKG2C T cell subset, CD4+ or CD8+ T cells, or bulk PBMC T cells (not recorded which). The chain recombines TRBV19 with TRBJ2-3. The clonotype was recovered from a man aged 18 to 30 in good health. CDR3 protein: CASVDGVADTQYF.